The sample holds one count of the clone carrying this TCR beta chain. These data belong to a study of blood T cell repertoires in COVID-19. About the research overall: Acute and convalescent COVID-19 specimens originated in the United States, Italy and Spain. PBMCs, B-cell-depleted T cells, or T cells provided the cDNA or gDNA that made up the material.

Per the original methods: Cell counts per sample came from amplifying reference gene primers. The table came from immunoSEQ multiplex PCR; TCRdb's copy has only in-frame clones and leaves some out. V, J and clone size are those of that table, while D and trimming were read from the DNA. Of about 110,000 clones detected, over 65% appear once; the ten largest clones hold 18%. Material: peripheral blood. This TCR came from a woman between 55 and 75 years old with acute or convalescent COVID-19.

The CDR3 here is CASSGGLGEKLFF. The CDR3 DNA sequence: TGTGCCAGCAGCGGGGGCCTGGGTGAAAAACTGTTTTTT. The rearrangement uses TRBV11-1 and TRBJ1-4, with D maybe TRBD1 (6 bases). V was clipped by 5 bases and J by 7 bases, with 11 bases between them. The length of the CDR3 is 13 residues. In germline, CDR1 is SGHAT, CDR2 FQDESV (reference sequence).